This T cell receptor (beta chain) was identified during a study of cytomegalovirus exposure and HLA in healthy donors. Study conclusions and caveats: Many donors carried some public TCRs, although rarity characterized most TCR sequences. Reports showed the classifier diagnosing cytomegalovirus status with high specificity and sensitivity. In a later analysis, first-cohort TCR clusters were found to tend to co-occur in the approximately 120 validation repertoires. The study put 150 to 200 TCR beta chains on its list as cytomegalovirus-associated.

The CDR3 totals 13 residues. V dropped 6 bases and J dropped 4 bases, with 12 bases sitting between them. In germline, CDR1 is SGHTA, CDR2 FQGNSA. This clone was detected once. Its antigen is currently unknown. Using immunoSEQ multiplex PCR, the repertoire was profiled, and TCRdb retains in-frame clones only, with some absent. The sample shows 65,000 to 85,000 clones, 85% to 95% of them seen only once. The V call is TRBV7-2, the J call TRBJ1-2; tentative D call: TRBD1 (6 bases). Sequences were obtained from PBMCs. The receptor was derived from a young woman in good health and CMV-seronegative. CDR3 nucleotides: TGTGCCAGCAGTAAGGACAGCATCTATGGCTACACCTTC. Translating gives CASSKDSIYGYTF. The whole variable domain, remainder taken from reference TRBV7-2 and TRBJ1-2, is GAGVSQSPSNKVTEKGKDVELRCDPISGHTALYWYRQSLGQGLEFLIYFQGNSAPDKSGLPSDRFSAERTGGSVSTLTIQRTQQEDSAVYLCASSKDSIYGYTFGSGTRLTVV.